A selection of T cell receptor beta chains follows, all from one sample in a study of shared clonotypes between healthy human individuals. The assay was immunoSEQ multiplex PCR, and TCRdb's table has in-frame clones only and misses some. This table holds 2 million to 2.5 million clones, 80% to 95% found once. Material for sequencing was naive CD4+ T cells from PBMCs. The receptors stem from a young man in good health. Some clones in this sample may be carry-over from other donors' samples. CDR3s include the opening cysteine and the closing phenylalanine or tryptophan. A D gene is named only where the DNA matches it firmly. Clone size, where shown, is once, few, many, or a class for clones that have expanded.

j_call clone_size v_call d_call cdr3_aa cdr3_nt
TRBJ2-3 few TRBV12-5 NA CAITTLPDTQYF TGTGCTATAACCACCTTGCCCGATACGCAGTATTTT
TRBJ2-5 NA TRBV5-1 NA CASSPAKGGWETQYF TGCGCCAGCAGCCCAGCGAAGGGGGGCTGGGAGACCCAGTACTTC
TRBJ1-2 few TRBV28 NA CASSFGYGYTF TGTGCCAGCAGTTTTGGCTATGGCTACACCTTC
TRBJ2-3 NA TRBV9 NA CASSALARGADTQYF TGTGCCAGCAGCGCGCTAGCCCGGGGCGCAGATACGCAGTATTTT
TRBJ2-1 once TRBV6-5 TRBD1 CASSLPGQGKFF TGTGCCAGCAGCCTCCCGGGACAGGGGAAGTTCTTC
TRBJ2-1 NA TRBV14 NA CASSPLTASNEQFF TGTGCCAGCAGCCCACTAACAGCCTCCAATGAGCAGTTCTTC
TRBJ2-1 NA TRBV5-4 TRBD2 CASSLGGLGTYNEQFF TGTGCCAGCAGCTTGGGTGGACTAGGCACCTACAATGAGCAGTTCTTC
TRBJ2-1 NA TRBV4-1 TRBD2 CASSRGLAGGDSSYNEQFF TGCGCCAGCAGCCGGGGACTAGCGGGAGGGGATAGCTCCTACAATGAGCAGTTCTTC
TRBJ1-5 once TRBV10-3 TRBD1 CAISETGQGRGQPQHF TGTGCCATCAGTGAGACCGGACAGGGAAGGGGTCAGCCCCAGCATTTT
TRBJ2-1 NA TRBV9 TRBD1 CASSAQTGSYNEQFF TGTGCCAGCAGCGCCCAGACAGGGTCCTACAATGAGCAGTTCTTC
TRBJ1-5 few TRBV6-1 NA CAVANSNQPQHF TGTGCGGTGGCGAATAGCAATCAGCCCCAGCATTTT
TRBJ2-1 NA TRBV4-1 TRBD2 CASSERTSGDDEQFF TGCGCCAGCAGCGAACGGACTAGCGGGGACGATGAGCAGTTCTTC
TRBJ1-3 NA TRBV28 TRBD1 CASSLRDTTGVGNTIYF TGTGCCAGCAGTTTACGCGACACGACAGGGGTGGGAAACACCATATATTTT
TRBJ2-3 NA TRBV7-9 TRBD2 CASSLGLAGGTDTQYF TGTGCCAGCAGCTTAGGGCTAGCGGGAGGTACAGATACGCAGTATTTT
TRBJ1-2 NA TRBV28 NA CASSLPQTYGYTF TGTGCCAGCAGTTTACCCCAGACTTATGGCTACACCTTC
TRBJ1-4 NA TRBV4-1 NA CASSQEPAGLPNEKLFF TGCGCCAGCAGCCAAGAGCCAGCCGGCCTTCCTAATGAAAAACTGTTTTTT
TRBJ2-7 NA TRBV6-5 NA CASSYQALSSYEQYF TGTGCCAGCAGTTACCAGGCTCTGAGCTCCTACGAGCAGTACTTC
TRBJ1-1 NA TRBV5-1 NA CASSLLTAGNTEAFF TGCGCCAGCAGCTTGTTAACAGCGGGGAACACTGAAGCTTTCTTT
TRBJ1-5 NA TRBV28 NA CASSLPVGQPQHF TGTGCCAGCAGTTTACCAGTCGGGCAGCCCCAGCATTTT
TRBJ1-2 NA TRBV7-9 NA CASSLQGKTGYTF TGTGCCAGCAGCTTACAAGGGAAGACTGGCTACACCTTC
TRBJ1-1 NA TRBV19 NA CASRWGLNTEAFF TGTGCCAGTAGGTGGGGTCTGAACACTGAAGCTTTCTTT
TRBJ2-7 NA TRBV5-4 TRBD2 CASRSAGSGYEQYF TGTGCCAGCAGATCAGCGGGATCGGGCTACGAGCAGTACTTC
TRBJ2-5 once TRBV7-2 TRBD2 CASSSGLAGRETQYF TGTGCCAGCAGCTCGGGACTAGCGGGAAGGGAGACCCAGTACTTC
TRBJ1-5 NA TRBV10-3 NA CAISESGSGGPQHF TGTGCCATCAGTGAGTCCGGTTCGGGGGGTCCCCAGCATTTT
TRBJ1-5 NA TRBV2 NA CASSRVDEPQHF TGTGCCAGCAGTAGGGTTGATGAGCCCCAGCATTTT
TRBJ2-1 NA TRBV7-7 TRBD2 CASSPYTSGRAFEQFF TGTGCCAGCAGCCCTTACACTAGCGGGAGGGCCTTCGAGCAGTTCTTC
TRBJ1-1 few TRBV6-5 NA CASKPGRNTEAFF TGTGCCAGCAAACCGGGCCGGAACACTGAAGCTTTCTTT
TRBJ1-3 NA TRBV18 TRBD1 CASSFRTGSSGNTIYF TGTGCCAGCTCATTCCGGACAGGGAGCTCTGGAAACACCATATATTTT
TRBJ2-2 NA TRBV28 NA CASSSRTLNTGELFF TGTGCCAGCAGTTCCCGAACACTTAACACCGGGGAGCTGTTTTTT
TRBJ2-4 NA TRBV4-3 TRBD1 CASSQAGQGSGKNIQYF TGCGCCAGCAGCCAAGCAGGACAGGGCTCGGGCAAAAACATTCAGTACTTC
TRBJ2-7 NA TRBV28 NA CASSGHGQGTYEQYF TGTGCCAGCAGCGGGCACGGGCAGGGAACCTACGAGCAGTACTTC
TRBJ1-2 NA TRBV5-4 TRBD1 CAFGTKTGDNYGYTF TGTGCCTTCGGGACAAAAACAGGGGATAACTATGGCTACACCTTC
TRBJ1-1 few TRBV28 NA CASTGGTEAFF TGTGCCAGCACGGGTGGGACTGAAGCTTTCTTT
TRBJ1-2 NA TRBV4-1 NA CASSQDRTRAYGYTF TGCGCCAGCAGCCAAGATAGGACCCGGGCCTATGGCTACACCTTC
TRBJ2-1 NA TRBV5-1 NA CASRAGTGYNEQFF TGCGCCAGCAGGGCCGGGACGGGATACAATGAGCAGTTCTTC
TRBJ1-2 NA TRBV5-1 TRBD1 CASRGTDNYVGTF TGCGCCAGCAGGGGGACAGATAACTATGTCGGGACCTTC
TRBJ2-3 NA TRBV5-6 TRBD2 CASSLRLNGRKDTQYF TGTGCCAGCAGCTTGAGACTCAACGGGAGGAAAGATACGCAGTATTTT
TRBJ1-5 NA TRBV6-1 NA CASSERWVGDQPQHF TGTGCCAGCAGTGAACGGTGGGTCGGGGATCAGCCCCAGCATTTT
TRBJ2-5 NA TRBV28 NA CASVGSLLETQYF TGTGCCAGCGTGGGCAGCCTCTTAGAGACCCAGTACTTC
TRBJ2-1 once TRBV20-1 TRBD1 CSATGQAEQFF TGCAGTGCTACTGGACAGGCTGAGCAGTTCTTC
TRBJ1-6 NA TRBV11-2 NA CASSAGLSPLHF TGTGCCAGCAGCGCCGGACTTTCACCCCTCCACTTT
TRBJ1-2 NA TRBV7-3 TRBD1 CASSWDRDLNGYTF TGTGCCAGCAGCTGGGACAGGGATCTTAATGGCTACACCTTC
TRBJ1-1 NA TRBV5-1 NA CASSLADYTEAFF TGCGCCAGCAGCTTGGCGGATTACACTGAAGCTTTCTTT
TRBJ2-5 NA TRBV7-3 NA CASSLTGSGETQYF TGTGCCAGCAGCTTAACCGGGAGCGGAGAGACCCAGTACTTC
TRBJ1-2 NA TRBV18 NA CASSPTGTGLGYGYTF TGTGCCAGCTCACCTACCGGGACGGGGTTAGGCTATGGCTACACCTTC
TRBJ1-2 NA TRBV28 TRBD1 CASSRTGVYGYTF TGTGCCAGCAGTCGGACAGGAGTATACGGCTACACCTTC
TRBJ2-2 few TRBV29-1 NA CSVERGPGELFF TGCAGCGTTGAAAGGGGACCCGGGGAGCTGTTTTTT
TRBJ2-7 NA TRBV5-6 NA CASSLRLRGSFYEQYF TGTGCCAGCAGCTTGAGACTCCGGGGGTCGTTCTACGAGCAGTACTTC
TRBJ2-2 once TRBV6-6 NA CASSSRPNTGELFF TGTGCCAGCAGTTCTCGTCCGAACACCGGGGAGCTGTTTTTT
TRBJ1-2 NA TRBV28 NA CASNSGYYGYTF TGTGCCAGCAACAGTGGGTACTATGGCTACACCTTC
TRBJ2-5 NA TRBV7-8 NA CASSLEAGGETQYF TGTGCCAGCAGCTTAGAAGCCGGAGGGGAGACCCAGTACTTC
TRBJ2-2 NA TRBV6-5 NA CASSSQIIGELFF TGTGCCAGCAGTTCCCAGATTATCGGGGAGCTGTTTTTT
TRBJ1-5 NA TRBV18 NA CASSPMAGEQPQHF TGTGCCAGCTCACCAATGGCAGGGGAGCAGCCCCAGCATTTT
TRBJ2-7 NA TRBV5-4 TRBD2 CASSWTSGRAEQYF TGTGCCAGCAGCTGGACTAGCGGGAGGGCCGAGCAGTACTTC
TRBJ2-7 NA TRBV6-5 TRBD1 CASSHRGAYEQYF TGTGCCAGCAGCCACAGGGGCGCCTACGAGCAGTACTTC
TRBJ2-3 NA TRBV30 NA CAWGRVDTQYF TGTGCCTGGGGCCGGGTAGATACGCAGTATTTT
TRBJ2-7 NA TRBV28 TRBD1 CAIHNTGQGHEQYF TGTGCCATCCATAATACGGGACAGGGGCACGAGCAGTACTTC
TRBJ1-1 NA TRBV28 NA CASSPGSATAFF TGTGCCAGCAGTCCTGGGTCTGCCACGGCTTTCTTT
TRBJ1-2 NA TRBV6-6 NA CASRRTLDSPYGYTF TGTGCCAGCAGACGAACCCTGGACAGTCCCTATGGCTACACCTTC